Listed here is a single TCR beta chain. Antigen specificity is unknown. At one end the junction does not follow the germline gene, possibly because of a read error. This sample stems from a study of T cell clones after liver transplantation. Looking at the study overall: Pre-transplant mixed lymphocyte reactions yielded third-party-reactive TCRbeta sequences as comparators for graft-donor-reactive sequences. Samples came pre-transplant, pre-randomization before withdrawal, and post-randomization after withdrawal ended. The study, taken as a whole, reports: Graft donor-reactive T cells possibly entered the graft instead of undergoing deletion.

Germline V gene lookup returns CDR1 MNHNS and CDR2 SASEGT. The CDR3 is made up of 12 amino acids. The repertoire was sequenced with immunoSEQ multiplex PCR; TCRdb's copy has only in-frame clones and lacks some. The sample holds under 90,000 clones, 75% to 85% seen once. The clonotype was recovered from a human donor who received a liver transplant. This chain connects TRBV6-1 to TRBJ2-5; D might be TRBD2 (6 bases). Sequences were derived from CD4+ T cells from blood, sampled before liver transplant. CDR3 loop: CASSESGRQGNF. In DNA form, the CDR3 reads TGTGCCAGCAGTGAGTCGGGGAGGCAGGGTAACTTC.